This paragraph covers one T cell receptor (beta chain) sequence. The sample belongs to a study of shared clonotypes between healthy human individuals. Only in-frame clones appear in the TCRdb table, and some are missing; sequencing was by immunoSEQ multiplex PCR. The sample lists roughly 2.2 million clones, more than 80% occurring once. Trimming took 7 bases from V and 4 from J, leaving 15 bases between them. Germline V gene data show CDR1 as MNHEY and CDR2 as SVGAGI. There are 14 residues in the CDR3. This chain connects TRBV6-5 to TRBJ2-3; D possibly corresponds to TRBD2 (5 bases). The receptor comes from a man between 18 and 29 years old in good health. Some clones in this sample may be carry-over from other donors' samples. Sequenced: naive CD4+ T cells from PBMCs. The subset: CD45RA+ positively selected. In DNA form, the CDR3 reads TGTGCCAGCATGAGTTATCCGGGATCAGATACGCAGTATTTT. Protein sequence: CASMSYPGSDTQYF.